The 26 T cell receptor beta chains in this list originate from one sample, sequenced in a study of persistence of HIV-infected CD4 T cells. This was the immunoSEQ version 4 assay in survey mode. The method was immunoSEQ multiplex PCR; TCRdb's version includes in-frame clones alone and lacks a portion of them. The sample holds just under 65,000 clones; approximately 75% are singletons and the top ten take 1.5% to 2%. Antigens of these TCRs are unknown. Cells were stimulated with overlapping HIV-1 Gag 15-mer peptides. CD40L-negative CD69-negative CD45RO-high memory CD4+ T cells were sorted as populations depleted of antigen-responding cells. The sequences come from CD4+ T cells sorted from PBMCs after approximately 19-hour stimulation, collected from a patient who received antiretroviral therapy. These receptors came from an adult man with HIV who was CMV-seropositive.

The chain links TRBV10-1 to TRBJ1-1, with 7 bases that match TRBD1. The CDR3 has 12 amino acids. Trimming removed 4 bases from V and 7 bases from J; junction bases left unmatched: 3. Germline-derived CDR1 and CDR2 are WNHNN and SYGVQD (reference sequence). CDR3 sequence: CASSVQGGEAFF. The CDR3 region has the DNA TGCGCCAGCAGTGTTCAGGGGGGTGAAGCTTTCTTT.

The V call is TRBV7-3, the J call TRBJ2-3, with TRBD1 matching over 10 bases. The CDR3 has 15 residues. From germline, CDR1 is SGHTA and CDR2 FQGTGA. The ends lost 3 bases at V and 5 bases at J; junction bases unmatched: 5. The CDR3 here is CASSFDRGQVDTQYF. In DNA form, the CDR3 reads TGTGCCAGCAGCTTCGACAGGGGGCAAGTAGATACGCAGTATTTT.

The chain employs TRBV19 and TRBJ1-5, with D tentatively TRBD1 (6 bases). The CDR3 is made up of 13 amino acids. Trimming stripped 10 bases from V and 6 bases from J, with 16 bases between. Germline CDR1 LNHDA, CDR2 SQIVND (reference sequence). The CDR3 is CATGAGESQPQHF. The DNA of the CDR3 is TGTGCCACCGGGGCAGGGGAGAGTCAGCCCCAGCATTTT. The variable domain in full, with the rest retrieved from reference TRBV19 and TRBJ1-5, is DGGITQSPKYLFRKEGQNVTLSCEQNLNHDAMYWYRQDPGQGLRLIYYSQIVNDFQKGDIAEGYSVSREKKESFPLTVTSAQKNPTAFYLCATGAGESQPQHFGDGTRLSIL.

This clone has more than one count but fewer than ten. The chain employs TRBV2 and TRBJ2-3, with D perhaps matching TRBD2 (5 bases). V gave up 5 bases and J gave up 8 bases, with 11 bases separating them. This CDR3 spans 12 amino acids. Germline CDR1 reads SNHLY; CDR2 reads FYNNEI. DNA for the CDR3: TGTGCCAGCAGTTCGGACTTCGCTACGCAGTATTTT. This gives the protein CASSSDFATQYF. The complete variable domain, with remaining parts taken from reference TRBV2 and TRBJ2-3, reads EPEVTQTPSHQVTQMGQEVILRCVPISNHLYFYWYRQILGQKVEFLVSFYNNEISEKSEIFDDQFSVERPDGSNFTLKIRSTKLEDSAMYFCASSSDFATQYFGPGTRLTVL.

This clone has just a few counts. The chain uses TRBV14 and TRBJ1-5; possibly TRBD1 for D (5 bases). Germline CDR1 reads SGHDN; CDR2 reads FVKESK. Deletions cut 4 bases from V and 3 bases from J, with 10 bases between. CDR3 length equals 14 residues. Here the CDR3 reads CASSLSGSNQPQHF. The DNA for the CDR3 is TGTGCCAGCAGCCTCTCAGGGTCCAATCAGCCCCAGCATTTT. Full variable domain (remainder filled in from reference TRBV14 and TRBJ1-5): EAGVTQFPSHSVIEKGQTVTLRCDPISGHDNLYWYRRVMGKEIKFLLHFVKESKQDESGMPNNRFLAERTGGTYSTLKVQPAELEDSGVYFCASSLSGSNQPQHFGDGTRLSIL.

Of note for this clone: One junction end disagrees with the germline gene, perhaps due to a read error. The CDR3 DNA reads as TGTGCCAGCAGTTTAGCAAGGACAGGGGGCGTCTTT. It specifies CASSLARTGGVF. This rearrangement joins TRBV12-3 or TRBV12-4 to TRBJ2-3, with 11 bases that match TRBD1. This CDR3 spans 12 amino acids.

The CDR3 loop is CASSPQGTSNQPQHF. The DNA of the CDR3 is TGTGCCAGCAGCCCACAGGGGACGAGCAATCAGCCCCAGCATTTT. This chain links TRBV9 with TRBJ1-5; the match to TRBD1 covers 7 bases. In germline, CDR1 is SGDLS, CDR2 YYNGEE. V shed 4 bases and J 1 base; nucleotides not matched to a gene: 5. This CDR3 has 15 residues.

The chain is built from TRBV19 and TRBJ1-1; D is unresolved. Germline loops: CDR1 LNHDA, CDR2 SQIVND (reference sequence). Trimming cost V 5 bases and J 2 bases, with 12 bases left between them. The CDR3 has 14 residues. The CDR3 nucleotides are TGTGCCAGTAGTCGCCAGTTAGCCAACACTGAAGCTTTCTTT. It yields the protein CASSRQLANTEAFF.

The chain combines TRBV5-1 with TRBJ1-2; D call uncertain. The CDR3 loop spans 15 amino acids. Per the germline V gene, CDR1 is SGHRS and CDR2 is YFSETQ. The germline V and J ends were trimmed by 0 bases and 0 bases, with 9 bases remaining between them. CDR3 sequence reads: CASSLADTPNYGYTF. Written as DNA, the CDR3 is TGCGCCAGCAGCTTGGCTGACACCCCTAACTATGGCTACACCTTC.

The chain uses TRBV5-6 and TRBJ1-5; D not resolved. The CDR3 is 14 residues long. Deletions cut 1 base from V and 3 bases from J, with 8 bases between. CDR1 is SGHDT and CDR2 is YYEEEE in the germline V gene. CDR3 loop: CASSLRQPNQPQHF. CDR3 coding DNA: TGTGCCAGCAGCTTGAGGCAGCCCAATCAGCCCCAGCATTTT.

This clone was recorded once. V gene TRBV5-1 combines with J gene TRBJ2-7; weak D call: TRBD1 (6 bases). Germline V lookup: CDR1 SGHRS, CDR2 YFSETQ. V shed 1 base and J shed 3 bases, with 8 bases lying between them. The CDR3 loop spans 13 amino acids. CDR3 sequence: CASSLQDSYEQYF. The CDR3, as DNA: TGCGCCAGCAGCTTGCAGGACAGCTACGAGCAGTACTTC.

This sequence joins TRBV3-1 (or the pseudogene TRBV3-2) and TRBJ2-3; 11 bases match TRBD2. This CDR3 spans 16 amino acids. CDR1 is LGHDT and CDR2 is YNNKEL in the germline V gene (reference sequence). V lost 6 bases, J lost 4 bases, and 9 bases stayed unmatched. The CDR3: CASRGGTSGRPDTQYF. As DNA, the CDR3 is TGTGCCAGCAGGGGTGGGACTAGCGGTAGACCAGATACGCAGTATTTT.

The chain couples TRBV3-1 (or the pseudogene TRBV3-2) to TRBJ2-7; TRBD2 matches 7 bases. Germline lookup yields CDR1 LGHDT and CDR2 YNNKEL (reference sequence). The V segment lost 10 bases and the J segment 0 bases; nucleotides outside the gene matches: 12. CDR3 size: 15 residues. DNA of the CDR3: TGTGCCACGTCTACCGGGGGGATTAGCTCCTACGAGCAGTACTTC. Protein sequence: CATSTGGISSYEQYF.

This sequence joins TRBV28 and TRBJ1-1, with D unclear. This CDR3 region has 10 residues. V shed 7 bases and J shed 3 bases, with 3 bases lying between them. Looked up from germline, CDR1 is MDHEN and CDR2 is SYDVKM. The CDR3 loop reads CASIYTEAFF. The CDR3, as DNA: TGTGCCAGCATATACACTGAAGCTTTCTTT.

The gene calls are TRBV9 and TRBJ1-4; no clear D. The CDR3 contains 17 residues. V was pared by 4 bases and J by 8 bases, with 24 bases between. Per germline, CDR1 SGDLS and CDR2 YYNGEE. The CDR3 DNA follows: TGTGCCAGCAGCTTCTCCCCAACCCCGGTGCCTAGGGAAAAACTGTTTTTT. The encoded protein is CASSFSPTPVPREKLFF.

The rearrangement joins TRBV11-2 to TRBJ2-2; the match to TRBD1 covers 11 bases. This CDR3 has 18 amino acids. The trim removed 7 bases at V and 7 bases at J, leaving 17 bases unmatched. Germline lookup yields CDR1 SGHAT and CDR2 FQNNGV. The CDR3: CASTPSPGQGGKNGELFF. The CDR3 DNA is TGTGCCAGCACACCATCCCCGGGACAGGGGGGGAAAAACGGGGAGCTGTTTTTT.

The chain recombines TRBV2 with TRBJ1-6; D unresolved. Deletions cut 7 bases from V and 7 bases from J, with 11 bases between. Germline V gives CDR1 SNHLY, CDR2 FYNNEI. The CDR3 contains 13 residues. The CDR3 DNA sequence: TGTGCCAGCAATGGGGTTCCAAATTCACCCCTCCACTTT. This gives the protein CASNGVPNSPLHF.

Only one count was recorded for this clone. The chain links TRBV2 to TRBJ1-4; a weak D match, TRBD1 (6 bases). V was cut by 7 bases and J by 8 bases, with 17 bases left in between. CDR1 is SNHLY and CDR2 is FYNNEI in the germline V gene. The CDR3 consists of 14 residues. The CDR3 is CASNQQGGGEKLFF. The CDR3 DNA sequence: TGTGCCAGCAACCAACAGGGTGGGGGAGAAAAACTGTTTTTT.

This clone was recorded once. This chain joins TRBV19 and TRBJ2-3; a possible D gene is TRBD1 (6 bases). Trimming took off 3 bases at V and 6 bases at J, with 16 bases between the two ends. The CDR3 runs 15 residues. CDR1 is LNHDA and CDR2 is SQIVND in the germline V gene (reference sequence). Written as DNA, the CDR3 is TGTGCCAGTAGTATGGCGGCAGGGGCCGCCGATACGCAGTATTTT. Translated, it gives CASSMAAGAADTQYF.

V usage is TRBV2 and J usage is TRBJ2-7, with TRBD1 matching over 7 bases. Germline V CDR1 and CDR2: SNHLY, FYNNEI. Trimming cost V 8 bases and J 3 bases; bases outside gene matches: 4. The CDR3 is made up of 12 amino acids. The CDR3 DNA reads TGTGCCAGCCGGGACAGTAACTACGAGCAGTACTTC. It codes for CASRDSNYEQYF.

The J gene is TRBJ2-7, the V gene TRBV9, with 8 nucleotides matching TRBD2. V trimming: 0 bases; J trimming: 6 bases; junction bases outside the gene matches: 5. This CDR3 contains 14 residues. The V gene's germline CDR1 is SGDLS and CDR2 YYNGEE. The DNA of the CDR3 is TGTGCCAGCAGCGTAGGCGGGGGGACCTCCGAGCAGTACTTC. This sequence encodes CASSVGGGTSEQYF.

A few counts support this clone. The rearrangement uses TRBV19 and TRBJ1-2; D gene uncertain. The CDR3 has 14 residues. Germline CDR1 and CDR2: LNHDA and SQIVND (reference sequence). V shed 7 bases and J shed 5 bases, with 17 bases lying between them. CDR3: CASKDQRGPYGYTF. CDR3 nucleotides: TGTGCCAGTAAGGACCAACGGGGTCCGTATGGCTACACCTTC. Looking up the rest from reference TRBV19 and TRBJ1-2 gives the full variable domain: DGGITQSPKYLFRKEGQNVTLSCEQNLNHDAMYWYRQDPGQGLRLIYYSQIVNDFQKGDIAEGYSVSREKKESFPLTVTSAQKNPTAFYLCASKDQRGPYGYTFGSGTRLTVV.

This clone is a singleton in its sample. This chain uses TRBV7-8 with TRBJ1-1; D call uncertain. Trimming removed 1 base at V and 2 bases at J, with 11 bases between. Germline values: CDR1 SGHVS, CDR2 FQNEAQ. The length of the CDR3 is 15 residues. The CDR3 sequence is CASSLETYINTEAFF. In DNA form, the CDR3 reads TGTGCCAGCAGCTTAGAAACGTACATAAACACTGAAGCTTTCTTT.

There are a few counts of this clone. The chain couples TRBV5-1 to TRBJ1-6; a weak D match, TRBD1 (5 bases). Trimming removed 7 bases from V and 0 bases from J, with 8 bases in between. This CDR3 has 14 amino acids. Germline CDR1 reads SGHRS; CDR2 reads YFSETQ. CDR3 amino acids: CASGDSSYNSPLHF. CDR3 DNA sequence: TGCGCCAGCGGGGACTCCTCCTATAATTCACCCCTCCACTTT.

V usage is TRBV27 and J usage is TRBJ1-1; a possible D gene is TRBD1 (6 bases). The V end was cut by 3 bases, the J end by 3 bases, with 14 bases between. CDR3 size: 15 residues. CDR1 is MNHEY, CDR2 SMNVEV, per germline (reference sequence). CDR3 DNA sequence: TGTGCCAGCAGTTTGACCGACAGGTTTGACACTGAAGCTTTCTTT. Protein: CASSLTDRFDTEAFF.

The rearrangement uses TRBV2 and TRBJ1-5, with D uncertain. V lost 3 bases to trimming and J lost 5 bases, with 5 bases between them. Germline CDR1 and CDR2: SNHLY and FYNNEI. CDR3 size: 12 residues. CDR3 nucleotide sequence: TGTGCCAGCAGTGACCCCGATCAGCCCCAGCATTTT. Its protein is CASSDPDQPQHF.